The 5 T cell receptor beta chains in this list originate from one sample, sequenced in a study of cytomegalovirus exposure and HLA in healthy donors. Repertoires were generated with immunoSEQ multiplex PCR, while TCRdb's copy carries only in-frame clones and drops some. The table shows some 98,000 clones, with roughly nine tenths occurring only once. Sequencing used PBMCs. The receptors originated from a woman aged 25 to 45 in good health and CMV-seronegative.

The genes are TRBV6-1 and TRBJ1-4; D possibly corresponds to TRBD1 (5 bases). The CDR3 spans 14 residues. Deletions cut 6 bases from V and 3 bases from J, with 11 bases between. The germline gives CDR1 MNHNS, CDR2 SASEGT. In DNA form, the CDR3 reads TGTGCCAGCAGCGCAGGGTTGGCTAATGAAAAACTGTTTTTT. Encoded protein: CASSAGLANEKLFF.

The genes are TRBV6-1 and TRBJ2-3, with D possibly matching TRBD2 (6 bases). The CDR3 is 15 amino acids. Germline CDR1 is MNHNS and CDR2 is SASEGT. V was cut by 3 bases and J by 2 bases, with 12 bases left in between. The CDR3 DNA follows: TGTGCCAGCAGTGATAGGAGGGGATTCACAGATACGCAGTATTTT. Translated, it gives CASSDRRGFTDTQYF.

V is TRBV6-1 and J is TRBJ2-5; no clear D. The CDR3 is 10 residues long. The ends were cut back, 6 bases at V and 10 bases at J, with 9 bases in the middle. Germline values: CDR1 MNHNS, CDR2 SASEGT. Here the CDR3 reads CASSLVIQYF. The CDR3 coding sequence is TGTGCCAGCAGCCTAGTCATCCAGTACTTC.

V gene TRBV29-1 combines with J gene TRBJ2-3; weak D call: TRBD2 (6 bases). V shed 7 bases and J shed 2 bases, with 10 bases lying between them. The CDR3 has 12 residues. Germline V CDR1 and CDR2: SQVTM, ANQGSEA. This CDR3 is CSARDFTDTQYF. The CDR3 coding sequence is TGCAGCGCAAGGGACTTCACAGATACGCAGTATTTT.

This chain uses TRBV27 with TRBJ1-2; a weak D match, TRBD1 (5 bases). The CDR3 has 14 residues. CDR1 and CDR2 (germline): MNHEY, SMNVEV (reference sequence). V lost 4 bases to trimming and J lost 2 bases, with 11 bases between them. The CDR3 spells CASSSVTENYGYTF. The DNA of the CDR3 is TGTGCCAGCAGTTCCGTGACAGAGAACTATGGCTACACCTTC.